The present entry profiles one TCR beta chain with its context. These data belong to a study of OX40 agonist ivuxolimab in advanced cancers. The repertoire was sequenced with immunoSEQ multiplex PCR; TCRdb's copy has only in-frame clones and lacks some. The sample has tens of thousands of clones; 88% are singletons. The TCR originated in an adult with an advanced solid tumor such as melanoma, head and neck, liver or kidney cancer. Here the sequenced sample was CD4+ or CD8+ T cells sorted from blood, taken in a trial of the OX40 agonist ivuxolimab.

CDR3 DNA: TGCGCCAGCAGTGCCTACTACGAGCAGTACTTC. It encodes CASSAYYEQYF. The chain combines TRBV10-2 with TRBJ2-7; D is ambiguous. CDR1 and CDR2 (germline): WSHSY, SAAADI. Trimming took off 4 bases at V and 3 bases at J, with 4 bases between the two ends. This CDR3 contains 11 residues.